This passage covers 8 T cell receptor beta chains from one sample sequenced in a study of T cell repertoires in cytomegalovirus infection. MiXCR, applied by TCRdb to the reads, yields one record per CDR3 protein. The data hold approximately 910,000 distinct CDR3 sequences, with around 31% observed a single time. The antigens these receptors bind are not known. Sequencing was performed on cultured CD8+ T cells from PBMCs, taken from culture after CMV antigen stimulation. The source of these receptors is a human donor in good health (CMV status not recorded). Some clones in this sample may be carry-over from other donors' samples.

The table lists this clonotype with a few counts. The genes are TRBV7-6 and TRBJ1-3; D is undetermined. This CDR3 has 18 residues. The V end was cut by 2 bases, the J end by 4 bases, with 21 bases between. The germline gives CDR1 SGHVS, CDR2 FNYEAQ. The CDR3 DNA follows: TGTGCCAGCAGCTTAACGCGGTCATCTGATATCCCGGGAAACACCATATATTTT. Its protein product is CASSLTRSSDIPGNTIYF.

The chain uses TRBV27 and TRBJ2-2; TRBD1 matches 8 bases. The junction had 10 bases not matched to a gene; V was cut back by 4 bases and J by 3 bases. The CDR3 runs 17 residues. Germline CDR1 and CDR2: MNHEY and SMNVEV (reference sequence). The chain's CDR3 is CASSSITGGAYTGELFF. CDR3 DNA: TGTGCCAGCAGTTCGATAACAGGGGGTGCCTACACCGGGGAGCTGTTTTTT.

On this clonotype: One end of the junction is discordant with germline, which a read error may explain. This chain links TRBV7-9 with TRBJ2-7, with 10 nucleotides matching TRBD1. The CDR3 is made up of 15 amino acids. Germline values: CDR1 SEHNR, CDR2 FQNEAQ (reference sequence). CDR3 in DNA: TGTACCAGCAGCTCGGGACAGGGGATTTACTACGAGCAGTACTTC. It yields the protein CTSSSGQGIYYEQYF.

The chain combines TRBV4-2 with TRBJ2-3, with a weak D call TRBD1 (6 bases). Germline-derived CDR1 and CDR2 are LGHNA and YNFKEQ. Between the trimmed V and J ends, which lost 1 base and 2 bases, there was a span of 10 bases. There are 15 residues in the CDR3. The CDR3 sequence is CASSQVRTDTDTQYF. CDR3 coding DNA: TGTGCCAGCAGCCAAGTTAGGACAGACACAGATACGCAGTATTTT.

This chain connects TRBV5-1 to TRBJ2-2, with D perhaps TRBD1 or TRBD2 (6 bases each). The germline V gene encodes CDR1 SGHRS and CDR2 YFSETQ. Between the trimmed V and J ends, which lost 3 bases and 3 bases, there was a span of 18 bases. The CDR3 consists of 17 residues. The CDR3 nucleotides read TGCGCCAGCAGCTCTTTTCCGGACAGCGGGCACACCGGGGAGCTGTTTTTT. Translation gives CASSSFPDSGHTGELFF.

About this clonotype itself: At one of its ends the junction is not consistent with the germline gene, which may arise from a read error. This rearrangement joins TRBV27 to TRBJ2-3, with D uncertain. Germline V gene data show CDR1 as MNHEY and CDR2 as SMNVEV (reference sequence). The CDR3 extends over 12 amino acids. CDR3 protein: CASGFRADTQYF. The CDR3 nucleotides read TGTGCCAGCGGTTTTCGGGCAGATACGCAGTATTTT.

This clonotype has at least ten counts. The chain uses TRBV7-2 and TRBJ2-7; maybe TRBD1 (6 bases). V gave up 3 bases and J gave up 1 base, with 13 bases separating them. The germline V gene encodes CDR1 SGHTA and CDR2 FQGNSA. The CDR3 has 15 amino acids. The CDR3: CASSFLIQGSYEQYF. In nucleotides, the CDR3 is TGTGCCAGCAGCTTCCTCATACAGGGTTCCTACGAGCAGTACTTC.

This clonotype turned up a few times. DNA for the CDR3: TGTGCCAGCAGCGCGGCAGGCTACTCTGGAAACACCATATATTTT. Amino acids: CASSAAGYSGNTIYF. The genes are TRBV7-2 and TRBJ1-3; no definite D call. The ends were cut back, 5 bases at V and 0 bases at J, with 11 bases in the middle. This CDR3 is 15 amino acids long. The germline CDR1 and CDR2 sequences are SGHTA and FQGNSA.